This T cell receptor beta chain was recorded in a study of beta chain features in type 1 diabetes. Study-level points and caveats: It was possible that PCR favored shorter templates, equally so in patients and controls. Among all four CD4+ subsets, Type 1 diabetes patients had TCRB CDR3s that were moderately but significantly shorter. TCRB rearrangement may or may not be influenced by HLA type; here this remained unresolved.

Germline CDR1 is GTSNPN and CDR2 is SVGIG (reference sequence). J gave up 2 bases and V 2 bases, and 7 bases lay outside the gene matches. The CDR3 sequence is 16 residues long. As every portion of the isolated RNA was reverse transcribed, the sequencing read expressed TCRB transcripts. Approximately 3.7 million reads per sample on average were obtained from naive, central memory and regulatory T cell samples. The method was immunoSEQ multiplex PCR; TCRdb's version includes in-frame clones alone and lacks a portion of them. The sample lists 360,000 or so clones, roughly a fifth occurring once. Comments on this clone: What it binds is not known.

The sample taken for sequencing was naive CD4+ T cells from blood. V gene TRBV30 combines with J gene TRBJ2-1; 9 bases are a match to TRBD2. The sequence came from a woman between 18 and 29 years old in good health. DNA of the CDR3: TGTGCCTGGAGTCCCCGGGCTAGCGGGACCTACAATGAGCAGTTCTTC. It codes for CAWSPRASGTYNEQFF.